A selection of T cell receptor beta chains follows, all from one sample in a study of T cells after yellow fever vaccination. A single record per CDR3 protein comes from TCRdb applying MiXCR to the 5' RACE reads. Altogether about 150,000 distinct CDR3 sequences are present, 5.5% to 7.5% being singletons, with the ten largest covering roughly 3%. The sample here was CD4+ T cells sorted from PBMCs, taken on the day of the first yellow fever vaccination. These receptors all stem from a man aged 18 to 29 who received the YFV17D yellow fever vaccine. CDR3s leave out the opening cysteine and the closing phenylalanine or tryptophan. The order of the fields is J gene, V gene, clone size, CDR3 protein. Size tells how often a clone was seen (once, few, many) or the class of an expanded clone, and some rows leave it out.

TRBJ2-1 TRBV24-1 many ATSDNRQGSYNEQF
TRBJ1-2 TRBV7-2 many ASSPDVGTGYT
TRBJ2-2 TRBV7-2 - ASSKGLAGGTGELF
TRBJ2-5 TRBV7-9 - ASSFWTGGEETQY
TRBJ1-1 TRBV5-1 many ASDLISPSTEAF
TRBJ2-7 TRBV18 many ASSGTAYEQY
TRBJ2-6 TRBV5-1 few ASRQGSGANVLT
TRBJ2-4 TRBV5-1 few ASSSQTGRDIQY
TRBJ2-1 TRBV6-1 few ASTQAPSPYNEQF
TRBJ2-5 TRBV20-1 many SAGLAGGPGLETQY
TRBJ2-7 TRBV9 many ASSVAPGPHEQY
TRBJ2-3 TRBV29-1 - STSRDRGTDTQY
TRBJ1-1 TRBV12-3/TRBV12-4 - ASMRGQGNTEAF
TRBJ1-6 TRBV7-2 - ASSLVWTGGNSPLH
TRBJ2-7 TRBV5-1 many ASSLDGRNYEQY
TRBJ2-1 TRBV18 - ASSPQRGSSYNEQF
TRBJ1-5 TRBV6-5 - ASSYDGASNQPQH
TRBJ1-1 TRBV30 few AWKWRQWLSEAF
TRBJ1-1 TRBV7-2 - ASSLVLGHEAF
TRBJ2-5 TRBV5-1 - ASSSGGRGSQETQY
TRBJ2-1 TRBV20-1 - SARRAGRTRGEQF
TRBJ2-5 TRBV20-1 few SAARTGETQY
TRBJ2-1 TRBV5-1 few ASSLAPLAGSYNEQF
TRBJ1-2 TRBV2 many ASSPNSNYGYT
TRBJ2-3 TRBV5-1 many ASSLVGAPDTQY
TRBJ1-1 TRBV10-3 few AISEFTGQAF
TRBJ2-1 TRBV9 many ASNAAAGGLYNEQF
TRBJ2-1 TRBV7-3 - ASSLTGSSPNNEQF
TRBJ2-2 TRBV20-1 few SARSVRPINTGELF
TRBJ2-3 TRBV5-1 few ASSLAGPRSTDTQY
TRBJ1-2 TRBV5-4 many ASSLPTGLNGYT
TRBJ1-5 TRBV12-3/TRBV12-4 few ASSPGGGIQPQH
TRBJ2-5 TRBV4-3 few ASSQFRSAGPQETQY
TRBJ2-6 TRBV5-1 many ASSLAGSQSSGANVLT
TRBJ1-2 TRBV20-1 - SARDLGQALKGGYT
TRBJ2-7 TRBV20-1 many SLSGGHYEQY
TRBJ1-4 TRBV5-1 many ASTPGPRVQTNEKLF
TRBJ1-5 TRBV7-8 - ASSLGNRVHNQPQH
TRBJ2-1 TRBV11-3 - ASSLGDSGPYNEQF
TRBJ2-3 TRBV15 - ATSRVGAANTQY
TRBJ2-7 TRBV9 many ASSVEDRGHEQY